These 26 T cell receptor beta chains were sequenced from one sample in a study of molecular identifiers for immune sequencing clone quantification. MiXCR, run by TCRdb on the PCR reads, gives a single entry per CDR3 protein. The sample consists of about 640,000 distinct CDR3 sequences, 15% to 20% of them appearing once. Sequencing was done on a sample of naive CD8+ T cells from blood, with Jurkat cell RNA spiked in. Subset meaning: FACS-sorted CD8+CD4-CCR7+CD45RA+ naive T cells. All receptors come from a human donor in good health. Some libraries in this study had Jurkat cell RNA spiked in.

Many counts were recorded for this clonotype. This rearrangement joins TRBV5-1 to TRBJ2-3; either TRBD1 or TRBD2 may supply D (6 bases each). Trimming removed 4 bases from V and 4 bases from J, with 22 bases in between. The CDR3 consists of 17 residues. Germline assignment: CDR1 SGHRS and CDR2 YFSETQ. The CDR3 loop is CASSLLPPGASADTQYF. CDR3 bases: TGCGCCAGCAGCCTCCTTCCTCCGGGGGCTAGCGCAGATACGCAGTATTTT.

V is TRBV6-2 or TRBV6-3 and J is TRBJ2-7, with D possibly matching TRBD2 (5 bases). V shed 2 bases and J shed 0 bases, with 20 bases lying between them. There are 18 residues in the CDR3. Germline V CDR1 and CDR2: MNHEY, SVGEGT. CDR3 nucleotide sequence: TGTGCCAGCAGTTACACCCGCCAGAGGGTTCAGAGCTCCTACGAGCAGTACTTC. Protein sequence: CASSYTRQRVQSSYEQYF.

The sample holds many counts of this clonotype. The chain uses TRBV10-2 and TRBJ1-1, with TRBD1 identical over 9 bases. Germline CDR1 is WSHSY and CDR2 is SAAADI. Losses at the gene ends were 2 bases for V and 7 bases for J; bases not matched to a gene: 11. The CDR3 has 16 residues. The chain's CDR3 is CASSEGATGGVGEAFF. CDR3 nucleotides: TGCGCCAGCAGTGAGGGTGCGACAGGGGGTGTGGGTGAAGCTTTCTTT.

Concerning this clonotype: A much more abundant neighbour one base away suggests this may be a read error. Here the CDR3 DNA reads TGTGCCAGCAGTGACTCCGGGGCGGAAGAGACCCAGTACTTC. It is translated as CASSDSGAEETQYF. The chain has TRBV6-5 and TRBJ2-5, with D possibly called TRBD1 or TRBD2 (5 bases each). This CDR3 has 14 residues. The germline CDR1 and CDR2 sequences are MNHEY and SVGAGI.

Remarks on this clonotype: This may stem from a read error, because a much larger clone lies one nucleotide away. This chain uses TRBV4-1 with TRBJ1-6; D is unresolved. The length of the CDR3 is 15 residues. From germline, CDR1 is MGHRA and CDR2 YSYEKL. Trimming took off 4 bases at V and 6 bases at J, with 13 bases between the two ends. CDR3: CASSRDLASNSPLHF. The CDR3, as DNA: TGCGCCAGCAGCCGAGATTTAGCGAGTAATTCACCCCTCCACTTT.

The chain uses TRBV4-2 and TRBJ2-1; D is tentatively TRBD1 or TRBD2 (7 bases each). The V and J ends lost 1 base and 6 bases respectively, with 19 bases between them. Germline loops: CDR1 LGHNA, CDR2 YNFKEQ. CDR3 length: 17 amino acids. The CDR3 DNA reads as TGTGCCAGCAGCCAAGGTCCTCAGGGGGACTACATCAATGAGCAGTTCTTC. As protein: CASSQGPQGDYINEQFF.

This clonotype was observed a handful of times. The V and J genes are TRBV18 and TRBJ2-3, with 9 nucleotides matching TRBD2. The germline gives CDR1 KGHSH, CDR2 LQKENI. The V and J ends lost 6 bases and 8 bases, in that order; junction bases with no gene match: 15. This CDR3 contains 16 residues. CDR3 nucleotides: TGTGCCAGCTCCGGGGCGACTAGCGGTCCGGAAGGTACGCAGTATTTT. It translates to CASSGATSGPEGTQYF.

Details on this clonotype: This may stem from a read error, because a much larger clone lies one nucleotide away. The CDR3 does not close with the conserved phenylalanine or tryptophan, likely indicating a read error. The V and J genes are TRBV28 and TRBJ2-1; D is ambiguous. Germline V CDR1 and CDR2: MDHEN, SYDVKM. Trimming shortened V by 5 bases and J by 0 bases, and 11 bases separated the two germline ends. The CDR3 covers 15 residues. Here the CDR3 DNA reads TGTGCCAGCAGTCTGTACCAGAGCTCCTACAATGAGCAGTTCCTC. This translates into CASSLYQSSYNEQFL.

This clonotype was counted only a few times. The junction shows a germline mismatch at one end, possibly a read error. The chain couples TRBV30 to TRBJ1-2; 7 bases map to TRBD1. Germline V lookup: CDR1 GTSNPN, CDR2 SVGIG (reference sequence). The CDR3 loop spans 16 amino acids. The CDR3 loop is CAWSVLGTDPNYAYTF. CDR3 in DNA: TGTGCCTGGAGTGTACTAGGGACAGATCCTAACTATGCCTACACCTTC. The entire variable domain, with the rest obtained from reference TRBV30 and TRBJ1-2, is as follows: SQTIHQWPATLVQPVGSPLSLECTVEGTSNPNLYWYRQAAGRGLQLLFYSVGIGQISSEVPQNLSASRPQDRQFILSSKKLLLSDSGFYLCAWSVLGTDPNYAYTFGSGTRLTVV.

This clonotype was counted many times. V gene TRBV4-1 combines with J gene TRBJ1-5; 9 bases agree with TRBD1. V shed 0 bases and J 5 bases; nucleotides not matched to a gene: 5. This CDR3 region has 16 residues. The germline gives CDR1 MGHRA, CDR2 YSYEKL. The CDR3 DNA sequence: TGCGCCAGCAGCCAAGATGGGGGACAGGGTTATCAGCCCCAGCATTTT. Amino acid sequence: CASSQDGGQGYQPQHF.

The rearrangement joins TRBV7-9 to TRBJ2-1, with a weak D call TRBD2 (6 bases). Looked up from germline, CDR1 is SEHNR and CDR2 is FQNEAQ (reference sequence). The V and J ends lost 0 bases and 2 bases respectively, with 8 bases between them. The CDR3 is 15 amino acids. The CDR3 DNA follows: TGTGCCAGCAGCTTAGCTCGCGGGACCTACAATGAGCAGTTCTTC. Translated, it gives CASSLARGTYNEQFF.

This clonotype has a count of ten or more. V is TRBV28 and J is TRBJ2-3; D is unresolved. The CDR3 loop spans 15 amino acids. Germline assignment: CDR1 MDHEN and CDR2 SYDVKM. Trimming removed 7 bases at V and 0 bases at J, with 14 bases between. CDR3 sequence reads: CASTALLSSTDTQYF. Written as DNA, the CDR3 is TGTGCCAGCACCGCCCTTTTATCTAGCACAGATACGCAGTATTTT. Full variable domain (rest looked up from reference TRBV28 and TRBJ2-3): DVKVTQSSRYLVKRTGEKVFLECVQDMDHENMFWYRQDPGLGLRLIYFSYDVKMKEKGDIPEGYSVSREKKERFSLILESASTNQTSMYLCASTALLSSTDTQYFGPGTRLTVL.

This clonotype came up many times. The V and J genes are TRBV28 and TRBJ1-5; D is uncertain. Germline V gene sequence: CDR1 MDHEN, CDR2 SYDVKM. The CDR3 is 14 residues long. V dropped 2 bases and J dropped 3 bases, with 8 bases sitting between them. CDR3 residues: CASSLGDHNQPQHF. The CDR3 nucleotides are TGTGCCAGCAGTTTAGGGGATCACAATCAGCCCCAGCATTTT.

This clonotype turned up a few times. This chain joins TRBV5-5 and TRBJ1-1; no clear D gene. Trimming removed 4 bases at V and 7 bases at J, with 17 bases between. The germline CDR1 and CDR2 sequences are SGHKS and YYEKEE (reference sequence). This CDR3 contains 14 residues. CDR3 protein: CASSPGITEYEAFF. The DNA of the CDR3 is TGTGCCAGCAGCCCAGGAATCACAGAGTATGAAGCTTTCTTT.

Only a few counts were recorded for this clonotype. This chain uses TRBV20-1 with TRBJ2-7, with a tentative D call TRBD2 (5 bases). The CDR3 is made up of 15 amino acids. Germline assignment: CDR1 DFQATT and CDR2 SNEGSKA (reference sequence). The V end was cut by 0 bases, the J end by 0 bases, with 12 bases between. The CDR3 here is CSARDLLGSSYEQYF. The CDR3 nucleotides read TGCAGTGCTAGAGATCTTTTGGGGAGCTCCTACGAGCAGTACTTC.

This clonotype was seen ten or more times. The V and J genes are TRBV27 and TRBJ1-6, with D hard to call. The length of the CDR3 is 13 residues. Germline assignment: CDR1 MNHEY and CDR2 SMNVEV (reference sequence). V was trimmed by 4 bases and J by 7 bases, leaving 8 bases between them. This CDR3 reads CASSYQTNSPLHF. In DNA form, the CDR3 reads TGTGCCAGCAGTTACCAGACAAATTCACCCCTCCACTTT.

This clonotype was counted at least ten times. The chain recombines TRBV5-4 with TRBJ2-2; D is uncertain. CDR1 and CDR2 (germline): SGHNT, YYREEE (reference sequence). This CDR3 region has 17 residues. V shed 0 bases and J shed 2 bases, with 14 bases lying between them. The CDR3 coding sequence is TGTGCCAGCAGCTTGGGACTGCCTACCCTAAACACCGGGGAGCTGTTTTTT. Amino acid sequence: CASSLGLPTLNTGELFF.

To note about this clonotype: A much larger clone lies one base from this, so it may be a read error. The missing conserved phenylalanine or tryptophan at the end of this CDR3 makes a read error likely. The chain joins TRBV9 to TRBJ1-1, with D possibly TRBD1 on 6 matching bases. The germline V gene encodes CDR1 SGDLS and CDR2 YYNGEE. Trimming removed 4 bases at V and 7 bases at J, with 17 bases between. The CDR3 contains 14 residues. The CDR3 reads CASSPPVTGNEAFL. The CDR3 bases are TGTGCCAGCAGCCCGCCCGTCACAGGGAATGAAGCTTTCCTT.

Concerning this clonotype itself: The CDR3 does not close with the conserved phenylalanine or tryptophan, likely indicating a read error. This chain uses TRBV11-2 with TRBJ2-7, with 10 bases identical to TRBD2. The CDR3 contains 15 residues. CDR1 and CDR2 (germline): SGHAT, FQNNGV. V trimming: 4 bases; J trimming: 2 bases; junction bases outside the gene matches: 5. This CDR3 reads CASSSSGGPTYEQYL. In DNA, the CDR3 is TGTGCCAGCAGCTCTAGCGGGGGCCCGACCTACGAGCAGTACCTC.

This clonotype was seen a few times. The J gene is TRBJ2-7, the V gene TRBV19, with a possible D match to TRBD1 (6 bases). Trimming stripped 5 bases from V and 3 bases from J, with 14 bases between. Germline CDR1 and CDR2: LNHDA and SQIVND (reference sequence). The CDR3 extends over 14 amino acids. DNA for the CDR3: TGTGCCAGTAGTCAGACAGGCTACCTCTACGAGCAGTACTTC. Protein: CASSQTGYLYEQYF.

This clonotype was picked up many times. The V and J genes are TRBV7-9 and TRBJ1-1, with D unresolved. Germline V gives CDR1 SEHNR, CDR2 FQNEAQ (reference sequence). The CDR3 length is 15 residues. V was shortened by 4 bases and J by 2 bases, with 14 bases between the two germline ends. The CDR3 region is CASSYQVGYNTEAFF. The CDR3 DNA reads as TGTGCCAGCAGCTATCAGGTGGGGTATAACACTGAAGCTTTCTTT.

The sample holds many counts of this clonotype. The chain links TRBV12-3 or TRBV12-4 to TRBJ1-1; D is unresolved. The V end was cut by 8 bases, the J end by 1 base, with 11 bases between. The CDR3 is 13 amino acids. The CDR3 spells CASLNPPNTEAFF. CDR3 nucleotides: TGTGCCAGCCTTAACCCCCCGAACACTGAAGCTTTCTTT.

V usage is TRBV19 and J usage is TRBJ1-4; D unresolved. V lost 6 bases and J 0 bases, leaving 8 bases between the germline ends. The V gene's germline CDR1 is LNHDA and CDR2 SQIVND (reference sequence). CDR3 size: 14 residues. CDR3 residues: CASSPYTTNEKLFF. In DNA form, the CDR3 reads TGTGCCAGTAGCCCGTATACAACTAATGAAAAACTGTTTTTT.

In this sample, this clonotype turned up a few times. The CDR3 sequence is CASSSVGGRVSYEQYF. In DNA form, the CDR3 reads TGTGCCAGCTCATCCGTAGGGGGGAGGGTGTCCTACGAGCAGTACTTC. The V gene is TRBV18, the J gene TRBJ2-7; weak D call: TRBD2 (7 bases). Germline V gene data show CDR1 as KGHSH and CDR2 as LQKENI. With 5 bases removed from V and 1 base from J, the gap between germline ends came to 18 bases. The CDR3 is 16 residues long.

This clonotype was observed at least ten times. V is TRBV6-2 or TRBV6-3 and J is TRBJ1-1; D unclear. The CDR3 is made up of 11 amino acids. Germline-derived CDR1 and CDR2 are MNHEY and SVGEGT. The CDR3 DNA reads TGTGCGGGGTCAAGTGGCACTGAAGCTTTCTTT. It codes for CAGSSGTEAFF.

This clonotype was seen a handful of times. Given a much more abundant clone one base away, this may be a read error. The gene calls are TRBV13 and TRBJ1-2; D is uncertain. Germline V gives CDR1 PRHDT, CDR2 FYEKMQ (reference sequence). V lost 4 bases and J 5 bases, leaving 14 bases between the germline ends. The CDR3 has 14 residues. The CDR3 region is CASSYVNTEYGYTF. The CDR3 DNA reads TGTGCCAGCAGCTACGTAAACACGGAATATGGCTACACCTTC.